Each of the 9 T cell receptor beta chains below was sequenced from the same sample in a study of identical twins. MiXCR was run by TCRdb on the 5' RACE reads, yielding one entry per CDR3 protein. The data hold 650,000 to 800,000 distinct CDR3 sequences, with about 9.4% observed a single time. This sample was also put to use in a study of yellow fever vaccine responses in identical twins.

Input material: PBMCs. These TCRs come from a woman aged 18-30 years in good health.

The V gene is TRBV20-1, the J gene TRBJ2-1, with TRBD2 identical over 9 bases. The ends lost 6 bases at V and 2 bases at J; junction bases unmatched: 14. CDR3 length equals 17 residues. Germline V gives CDR1 DFQATT, CDR2 SNEGSKA (reference sequence). Here the CDR3 reads CSALMPLGGRAYNEQFF. The CDR3 DNA reads as TGCAGTGCCCTAATGCCTCTAGGCGGGAGGGCCTACAATGAGCAGTTCTTC.

This clonotype was seen repeatedly, ten times or more. The gene calls are TRBV12-3 or TRBV12-4 and TRBJ2-7; a weak D match, TRBD2 (6 bases). V gave up 5 bases and J gave up 3 bases, with 14 bases separating them. The CDR3 loop spans 14 amino acids. CDR3 DNA sequence: TGTGCCAGCAGTCGGCAGACTAGTAACTACGAGCAGTACTTC. Residues: CASSRQTSNYEQYF.

This clonotype was counted at least ten times. The J gene is TRBJ1-1, the V gene TRBV29-1; 8 nucleotides match TRBD1. The V gene's germline CDR1 is SQVTM and CDR2 ANQGSEA. The CDR3 covers 13 residues. V lost 7 bases, J lost 5 bases, and 9 bases stayed unmatched. This CDR3 reads CSAETGVGTEAFF. DNA for the CDR3: TGCAGCGCAGAGACAGGGGTAGGGACTGAAGCTTTCTTT.

There are many counts of this clonotype. The V gene is TRBV20-1, the J gene TRBJ1-1; TRBD1 is a possible D gene (5 bases). V lost 0 bases and J lost 2, with 10 bases in between. Per the germline V gene, CDR1 is DFQATT and CDR2 is SNEGSKA (reference sequence). The CDR3 spans 14 residues. The chain's CDR3 is CSARDRGYNTEAFF. The CDR3 DNA reads TGCAGTGCTAGAGATCGGGGGTATAACACTGAAGCTTTCTTT.

This clonotype was counted only a few times. This chain joins TRBV28 and TRBJ2-5; 9 bases are a match to TRBD2. CDR1 and CDR2 (germline): MDHEN, SYDVKM. Losses at the gene ends were 4 bases for V and 2 bases for J; bases not matched to a gene: 8. This CDR3 spans 16 amino acids. The CDR3 region has the DNA TGTGCCAGCAGTTCCCTCGGGCTAGCGGGGCAAGAGACCCAGTACTTC. Amino acids: CASSSLGLAGQETQYF.

V usage is TRBV20-1 and J usage is TRBJ2-7; no clear D. Germline V lookup: CDR1 DFQATT, CDR2 SNEGSKA (reference sequence). The CDR3 spans 14 residues. V shed 5 bases and J shed 2 bases, with 16 bases lying between them. The CDR3 bases are TGCAGTGCTCCCCCATGGACGGACCCCTACGAGCAGTACTTC. This sequence encodes CSAPPWTDPYEQYF.

This clonotype was observed a handful of times. CDR3 nucleotides: TGTGCCAGCAGCCAAGATTTTCTGGGGTTCCCGTTCTACGAGCAGTACTTC. It is translated as CASSQDFLGFPFYEQYF. The chain joins TRBV14 to TRBJ2-7; D remains ambiguous. The CDR3 has 17 residues. V lost 0 bases and J lost 3, with 18 bases in between. Germline assignment: CDR1 SGHDN and CDR2 FVKESK.

This clonotype was detected only once. The chain links TRBV9 to TRBJ2-5; the D is unclear. CDR1 is SGDLS and CDR2 is YYNGEE in the germline V gene. The CDR3 length is 17 residues. The V and J ends lost 3 bases and 2 bases respectively, with 20 bases between them. Here the CDR3 DNA reads TGTGCCAGCAGCGCGCTCCAATCGGGCGATAGGCAAGAGACCCAGTACTTC. Its translation is CASSALQSGDRQETQYF.

This clonotype has just a few counts. The J gene is TRBJ1-5, the V gene TRBV5-1, with D possibly TRBD1 on 6 matching bases. The V gene lost 1 base and the J gene lost 6 bases, with 11 bases spanning the gap. The CDR3 runs to 14 residues. Germline lookup yields CDR1 SGHRS and CDR2 YFSETQ. DNA of the CDR3: TGCGCCAGCAGCTTGAGTACAGGGTCTCAGCCCCAGCATTTT. This gives the protein CASSLSTGSQPQHF. The full variable domain, rest sourced from reference TRBV5-1 and TRBJ1-5, is KAGVTQTPRYLIKTRGQQVTLSCSPISGHRSVSWYQQTPGQGLQFLFEYFSETQRNKGNFPGRFSGRQFSNSRSEMNVSTLELGDSALYLCASSLSTGSQPQHFGDGTRLSIL.